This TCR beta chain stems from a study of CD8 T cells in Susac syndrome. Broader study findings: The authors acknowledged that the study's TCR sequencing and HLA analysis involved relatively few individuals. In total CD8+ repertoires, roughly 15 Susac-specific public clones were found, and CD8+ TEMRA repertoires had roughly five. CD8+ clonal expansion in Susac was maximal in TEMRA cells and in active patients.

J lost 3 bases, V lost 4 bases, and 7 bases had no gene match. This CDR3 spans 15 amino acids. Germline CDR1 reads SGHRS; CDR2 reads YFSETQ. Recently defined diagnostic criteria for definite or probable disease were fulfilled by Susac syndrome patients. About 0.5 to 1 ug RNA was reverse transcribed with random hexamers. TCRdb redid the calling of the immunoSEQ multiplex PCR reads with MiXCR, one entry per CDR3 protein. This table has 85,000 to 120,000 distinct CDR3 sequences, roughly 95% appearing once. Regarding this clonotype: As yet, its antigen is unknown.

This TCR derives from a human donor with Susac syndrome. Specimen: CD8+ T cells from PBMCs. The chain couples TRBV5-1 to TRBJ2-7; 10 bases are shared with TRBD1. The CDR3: CASSDPGDRGYEQYF. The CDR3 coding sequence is TGCGCCAGCAGCGACCCGGGGGACAGGGGCTACGAGCAGTACTTC.